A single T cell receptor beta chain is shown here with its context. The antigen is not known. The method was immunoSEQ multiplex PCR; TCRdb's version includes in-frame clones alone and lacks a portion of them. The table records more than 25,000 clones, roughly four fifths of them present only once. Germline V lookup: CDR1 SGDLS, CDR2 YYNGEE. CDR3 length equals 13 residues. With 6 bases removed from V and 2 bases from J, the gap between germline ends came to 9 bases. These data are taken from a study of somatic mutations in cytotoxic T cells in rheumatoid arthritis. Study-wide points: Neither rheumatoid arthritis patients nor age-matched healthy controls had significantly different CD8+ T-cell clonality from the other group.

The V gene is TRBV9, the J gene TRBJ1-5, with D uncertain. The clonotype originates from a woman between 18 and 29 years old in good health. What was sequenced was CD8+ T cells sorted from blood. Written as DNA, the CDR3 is TGTGCCAGCAACGAAGATGGCAATCAGCCCCAGCATTTT. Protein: CASNEDGNQPQHF.